Shown below are 10 T cell receptor beta chains from a single sample sequenced in a study of blood T cell repertoires in COVID-19 (dated by TCRdb to about 2020). Library creation used the immunoSEQ multiplex PCR assay. In TCRdb, the immuneACCESS table is reduced to in-frame sequences with V and J assigned. These tables do not hold every clone; where another copy was compared, an unresolved V gene accounts for under half, and the others remain unexplained. The sample includes fewer than 50,000 clones, with 70% to 90% observed a single time. The ten largest clonotypes hold about 35% of the sample. Sequencing was performed on peripheral blood. These receptors were taken from a man aged 65 to 85 with active COVID-19.

The rearrangement uses TRBV7-9 and TRBJ2-7; 7 bases agree with TRBD1. This CDR3 is built from 15 residues. Germline V gene data show CDR1 as SEHNR and CDR2 as FQNEAQ (reference sequence). V trimming: 1 base; J trimming: 0 bases; junction bases outside the gene matches: 3. The CDR3 sequence: CASSLVGGSSYEQYF. DNA of the CDR3: TGTGCCAGCAGCTTAGTAGGGGGCAGCTCCTACGAGCAGTACTTC.

The gene calls are TRBV7-2 and TRBJ1-4; tentative D call: TRBD1 (5 bases). CDR1 and CDR2 from the germline V gene are SGHTA and FQGNSA. The CDR3 covers 14 residues. Trimming cost V 5 bases and J 8 bases, with 15 bases left between them. The CDR3 DNA reads TGTGCCAGCAGCCTCCCGGAACAGGCGGAAAAACTGTTTTTT. Residues: CASSLPEQAEKLFF. The whole variable domain, filled in from reference TRBV7-2 and TRBJ1-4, reads GAGVSQSPSNKVTEKGKDVELRCDPISGHTALYWYRQSLGQGLEFLIYFQGNSAPDKSGLPSDRFSAERTGGSVSTLTIQRTQQEDSAVYLCASSLPEQAEKLFFGSGTQLSVL.

This chain connects TRBV7-9 to TRBJ2-4, with 8 bases identical to TRBD2. From germline, CDR1 is SEHNR and CDR2 FQNEAQ (reference sequence). J gave up 0 bases and V 4 bases, and 5 bases lay outside the gene matches. The CDR3 consists of 16 residues. The CDR3 here is CASSSAGGIAKNIQYF. CDR3 DNA sequence: TGTGCCAGCAGCTCCGCGGGGGGTATAGCCAAAAACATTCAGTACTTC.

There are a few counts of this clone. The V call is TRBV7-2, the J call TRBJ2-3; the match to TRBD2 covers 15 bases. With V trimmed by 4 bases and J by 5 bases, 13 bases remained unmatched. The germline V gene encodes CDR1 SGHTA and CDR2 FQGNSA. The CDR3 length is 19 residues. CDR3 residues: CASSYHVAGLAGGQDTQYF. CDR3 nucleotides: TGTGCCAGCAGCTACCATGTCGCCGGACTAGCGGGGGGGCAAGATACGCAGTATTTT. The whole variable domain, filled in from reference TRBV7-2 and TRBJ2-3, reads GAGVSQSPSNKVTEKGKDVELRCDPISGHTALYWYRQSLGQGLEFLIYFQGNSAPDKSGLPSDRFSAERTGGSVSTLTIQRTQQEDSAVYLCASSYHVAGLAGGQDTQYFGPGTRLTVL.

The genes are TRBV6-1 and TRBJ2-2; 14 nucleotides align to TRBD2. Germline CDR1 and CDR2: MNHNS and SASEGT. The CDR3 runs 17 residues. The trim removed 4 bases at V and 0 bases at J, leaving 1 base unmatched. This CDR3 reads CASSGLAGGTNTGELFF. CDR3 in DNA: TGTGCCAGCAGTGGACTAGCGGGAGGGACGAACACCGGGGAGCTGTTTTTT.

This CDR3 is CASSLYRRARPDTQYF. The CDR3 nucleotides read TGTGCCAGCAGTTTATATCGGCGGGCTCGCCCAGATACGCAGTATTTT. This chain connects TRBV27 to TRBJ2-3; D may be TRBD2 (5 bases). Germline CDR1 is MNHEY and CDR2 is SMNVEV (reference sequence). Trimming removed 1 base from V and 4 bases from J, with 15 bases in between. CDR3 size: 16 residues.

CDR3 nucleotides: TGTGCCAGTAGTCGGGACAGGGGAAATAGTAAAGCTTTCTTT. This encodes CASSRDRGNSKAFF. This chain links TRBV19 with TRBJ1-1; TRBD1 matches 10 bases. V lost 5 bases, J lost 9 bases, and 9 bases stayed unmatched. The CDR3 spans 14 residues. Germline assignment: CDR1 LNHDA and CDR2 SQIVND (reference sequence).

The chain combines TRBV4-1 with TRBJ1-4, with D maybe TRBD1 (5 bases). V was trimmed by 1 base and J by 6 bases, leaving 12 bases between them. Germline V gene lookup returns CDR1 MGHRA and CDR2 YSYEKL. The CDR3 has 15 residues. The CDR3 spells CASSQARVFDEKLFF. CDR3 nucleotide sequence: TGCGCCAGCAGCCAAGCCAGGGTATTCGATGAAAAACTGTTTTTT.

V and J are TRBV10-2 and TRBJ2-3, with D possibly TRBD2 on 7 matching bases. Germline V gene sequence: CDR1 WSHSY, CDR2 SAAADI. The V gene lost 3 bases and the J gene lost 11 bases, with 15 bases spanning the gap. The CDR3 runs 13 residues. The CDR3 spells CASSEGGAIRQYF. The CDR3 DNA reads as TGCGCCAGCAGTGAAGGGGGGGCCATTCGGCAGTATTTT.

This clone came up once. The chain uses TRBV18 and TRBJ2-7; D may be TRBD1 (6 bases). The CDR3 runs to 13 residues. V lost 2 bases, J lost 3 bases, and 8 bases lay in between. From germline, CDR1 is KGHSH and CDR2 LQKENI. CDR3 in DNA: TGTGCCAGCTCACCAACACAGGGCTACGAGCAGTACTTC. This codes for CASSPTQGYEQYF.